Listed below are T cell receptor beta chains from one sample, sequenced in a study of CD8 T cells in Susac syndrome. TCRdb independently ran MiXCR on the immunoSEQ multiplex PCR reads; one entry per CDR3 protein. The data contain about 250,000 distinct CDR3 sequences, 93% of them singletons. The sequencing sample was made of CD4+ T cells from PBMCs. Source of these receptors: a human donor with multiple sclerosis. The CDR3 runs from the conserved cysteine through the conserved F or W. A D gene is named only where the DNA matches it firmly. Clone size is stated in some rows and not others, as once, few, many or a class when expanded.

v_gene: TRBV7-8
d_gene: TRBD2
abundance: few
j_gene: TRBJ2-2
CDR3nt: TGTGCCAGCAGCAGGACTAGCGGGGGCGCGAACACCGGGGAGCTGTTTTTT
CDR3aa: CASSRTSGGANTGELFF

v_gene: TRBV29-1
d_gene: TRBD2
abundance: -
j_gene: TRBJ2-1
CDR3nt: TGCAGCGTTTTCCGGACTAGCGGGAGAAATGAGCAGTTCTTC
CDR3aa: CSVFRTSGRNEQFF

v_gene: TRBV10-3
d_gene: -
abundance: -
j_gene: TRBJ1-2
CDR3nt: TGTGCCATCAGTGGCCCGACGGTATCGGATGGCTACACCTTC
CDR3aa: CAISGPTVSDGYTF

v_gene: TRBV20-1
d_gene: -
abundance: -
j_gene: TRBJ2-7
CDR3nt: TGCAGTGCTAGAGATCCCTCGACCTACGAGCAGTACTTC
CDR3aa: CSARDPSTYEQYF

v_gene: TRBV28
d_gene: -
abundance: -
j_gene: TRBJ1-2
CDR3nt: TGTGCCAGCAGCCCATACCCGGGGGGCGCAGGGAGCTATGGCTACACCTTC
CDR3aa: CASSPYPGGAGSYGYTF

v_gene: TRBV5-1
d_gene: -
abundance: -
j_gene: TRBJ2-2
CDR3nt: TGCGCCAGCAGCTTGGCCCTGAATGGCGGGGAGCTGTTTTTT
CDR3aa: CASSLALNGGELFF

v_gene: TRBV7-8
d_gene: -
abundance: -
j_gene: TRBJ2-6
CDR3nt: TGTGCCAGCAGCTTATACCCAGCTGAGGCCAACGTCCTGACTTTC
CDR3aa: CASSLYPAEANVLTF

v_gene: TRBV29-1
d_gene: -
abundance: -
j_gene: TRBJ1-2
CDR3nt: TGCAGCGTTGATGACCGCGGAACCTATGGCTACACCTTC
CDR3aa: CSVDDRGTYGYTF

v_gene: TRBV3-1
d_gene: -
abundance: once
j_gene: TRBJ2-2
CDR3nt: TGTGCCAGCAGCCAAGCTAGTATCACCGGGGAGCTGTTTTTT
CDR3aa: CASSQASITGELFF

v_gene: TRBV29-1
d_gene: -
abundance: -
j_gene: TRBJ1-2
CDR3nt: TGCAGCGTTGAAGGGGGCTATGGCTACACCTTC
CDR3aa: CSVEGGYGYTF

v_gene: TRBV5-1
d_gene: -
abundance: -
j_gene: TRBJ1-4
CDR3nt: TGCGCCAGCAGAGTAGAGGGTGAAAAACTGTTTTTT
CDR3aa: CASRVEGEKLFF

v_gene: TRBV5-4
d_gene: -
abundance: -
j_gene: TRBJ1-2
CDR3nt: TGTGCCAGCAGCTCATGGGGGCTTACCCCTGGCTACACCTTC
CDR3aa: CASSSWGLTPGYTF

v_gene: TRBV12-3/TRBV12-4
d_gene: TRBD2
abundance: -
j_gene: TRBJ2-3
CDR3nt: TGTGCCAGCACCCTGGGACTAGCGGGAGCCACAGATACGCAGTATTTT
CDR3aa: CASTLGLAGATDTQYF

v_gene: TRBV6-5
d_gene: -
abundance: -
j_gene: TRBJ2-7
CDR3nt: TGTGCCAGCAGTCCCGGGGATGGGGGGTATGGGCAGTACTTC
CDR3aa: CASSPGDGGYGQYF

v_gene: TRBV19
d_gene: -
abundance: -
j_gene: TRBJ1-2
CDR3nt: TGTGCCAGTAGGTTCCTCTCTAACTATGGCTACACCTTC
CDR3aa: CASRFLSNYGYTF

v_gene: TRBV14
d_gene: -
abundance: -
j_gene: TRBJ2-5
CDR3nt: TGTGCCAGCAGCCAGCCGTTTGTAGCTGAGACCCAGTACTTC
CDR3aa: CASSQPFVAETQYF

v_gene: TRBV19
d_gene: TRBD1
abundance: few
j_gene: TRBJ2-1
CDR3nt: TGTGCCAGTAGTCCGCCGGGACAGGGCCCCTACAATGAGCAGTTCTTC
CDR3aa: CASSPPGQGPYNEQFF

v_gene: TRBV6-5
d_gene: -
abundance: -
j_gene: TRBJ2-4
CDR3nt: TGTGCCAGCAGTTACGACGGGATTAAAAACATTCAGTACTTC
CDR3aa: CASSYDGIKNIQYF

v_gene: TRBV7-9
d_gene: -
abundance: -
j_gene: TRBJ1-6
CDR3nt: TGTGCCAGCAGCTCGATTCTTGGACAGCCAAATAATTCACCCCTCCACTTT
CDR3aa: CASSSILGQPNNSPLHF

v_gene: TRBV20-1
d_gene: TRBD2
abundance: -
j_gene: TRBJ2-2
CDR3nt: TGCAGTGGTTGGCGGGGGATCGGGGAGCTGTTTTTT
CDR3aa: CSGWRGIGELFF

v_gene: TRBV5-1
d_gene: -
abundance: -
j_gene: TRBJ2-7
CDR3nt: TGCGCCAGCAGCCGGACCGGGACACCGAACGAGCAGTACTTC
CDR3aa: CASSRTGTPNEQYF

v_gene: TRBV25-1
d_gene: -
abundance: once
j_gene: TRBJ2-3
CDR3nt: TGTGCCAGCAGTGAATTGGTCGGGGCCTCTCTCGATACGCAGTATTTT
CDR3aa: CASSELVGASLDTQYF

v_gene: TRBV27
d_gene: TRBD2
abundance: -
j_gene: TRBJ2-1
CDR3nt: TGTGCCAGCACCCAAACAACTAGCGCCCGACAGTTCTTC
CDR3aa: CASTQTTSARQFF

v_gene: TRBV5-1
d_gene: TRBD1
abundance: -
j_gene: TRBJ1-1
CDR3nt: TGCGCCAGCAGCTTAGGGACAGGGCCCACTGAAGCTTTCTTT
CDR3aa: CASSLGTGPTEAFF

v_gene: TRBV20-1
d_gene: -
abundance: -
j_gene: TRBJ1-5
CDR3nt: TGCAGTGCTAGAGGGACAGCCGGGGGCAATCAGCCCCAGCATTTT
CDR3aa: CSARGTAGGNQPQHF

v_gene: TRBV4-1
d_gene: -
abundance: -
j_gene: TRBJ2-5
CDR3nt: TGCGCCAGCAGCCGAGGCGCCACAGCCGACCAAGAGACCCAGTACTTC
CDR3aa: CASSRGATADQETQYF

v_gene: TRBV12-3/TRBV12-4
d_gene: TRBD1
abundance: few
j_gene: TRBJ1-1
CDR3nt: TGTGCCAGCAGGCTCCAGGGGGCGAACACTGAAGCTTTCTTT
CDR3aa: CASRLQGANTEAFF

v_gene: TRBV6-6
d_gene: -
abundance: -
j_gene: TRBJ2-5
CDR3nt: TGTGCCAGCAGTTACTCATTCGACGGTCTGGAGACCCAGTACTTC
CDR3aa: CASSYSFDGLETQYF

v_gene: TRBV10-3
d_gene: TRBD2
abundance: -
j_gene: TRBJ2-3
CDR3nt: TGTGCCATCGGAGAAAGCGGGGGGCGCACAGATACGCAGTATTTT
CDR3aa: CAIGESGGRTDTQYF

v_gene: TRBV6-6
d_gene: TRBD1
abundance: -
j_gene: TRBJ2-4
CDR3nt: TGTGCCAGCAGTTACTCGAGGACAGGGGGAGGAAACATTCAGTACTTC
CDR3aa: CASSYSRTGGGNIQYF

v_gene: TRBV4-1
d_gene: -
abundance: -
j_gene: TRBJ2-7
CDR3nt: TGCGCCAGTTCTCGAGTCCCCTACGAGCAGTACTTC
CDR3aa: CASSRVPYEQYF

v_gene: TRBV4-1
d_gene: TRBD1
abundance: -
j_gene: TRBJ2-7
CDR3nt: TGCGCCAGCAGCCACCCCGGACAGGCCACCTACGAGCAGTACTTC
CDR3aa: CASSHPGQATYEQYF

v_gene: TRBV29-1
d_gene: TRBD1
abundance: -
j_gene: TRBJ2-5
CDR3nt: TGCAGCGTGGGGACAGTACAAGAGACCCAGTACTTC
CDR3aa: CSVGTVQETQYF

v_gene: TRBV29-1
d_gene: TRBD2
abundance: -
j_gene: TRBJ2-1
CDR3nt: TGCAGCGTTGAGCGGCGCGGGAGGGGCGGCAATGAGCAGTTCTTC
CDR3aa: CSVERRGRGGNEQFF

v_gene: TRBV28
d_gene: -
abundance: once
j_gene: TRBJ2-2
CDR3nt: TGTGCCAGCAGTTTACCTTTGCCCGGCACCGGGGAGCTGTTTTTT
CDR3aa: CASSLPLPGTGELFF

v_gene: TRBV5-1
d_gene: -
abundance: -
j_gene: TRBJ2-7
CDR3nt: TGCGCCAGCAGCTTGGAACCGATATCCTACGAGCAGTACTTC
CDR3aa: CASSLEPISYEQYF

v_gene: TRBV29-1
d_gene: -
abundance: -
j_gene: TRBJ2-3
CDR3nt: TGCAGCGCTTCCCGATCGGGCACAGATACGCAGTATTTT
CDR3aa: CSASRSGTDTQYF

v_gene: TRBV19
d_gene: -
abundance: -
j_gene: TRBJ1-2
CDR3nt: TGTGCCAGTACGAAGGGGCTAGGTGGCTACACCTTC
CDR3aa: CASTKGLGGYTF

v_gene: TRBV6-1
d_gene: TRBD1
abundance: -
j_gene: TRBJ1-5
CDR3nt: TGTGCCAGCAGCGAGACAGGGGACTATCAGCCCCAGCATTTT
CDR3aa: CASSETGDYQPQHF

v_gene: TRBV29-1
d_gene: -
abundance: -
j_gene: TRBJ1-1
CDR3nt: TGCAGCGTTCAAAACACTGAAGCTTTCTTT
CDR3aa: CSVQNTEAFF

v_gene: TRBV7-9
d_gene: TRBD2
abundance: -
j_gene: TRBJ2-5
CDR3nt: TGTGCCAGCAGCCTCAGCGGGGGGTTTGAAGAGACCCAGTACTTC
CDR3aa: CASSLSGGFEETQYF

v_gene: TRBV4-1
d_gene: -
abundance: once
j_gene: TRBJ1-4
CDR3nt: TGCGCCAGCAGCCAAGCCTACCCGGAAAAACTGTTTTTT
CDR3aa: CASSQAYPEKLFF

v_gene: TRBV6-1
d_gene: -
abundance: once
j_gene: TRBJ1-5
CDR3nt: TGTGCCAGCAGTGAGCCGATTGGGGCCGATCAGCCCCAGCATTTT
CDR3aa: CASSEPIGADQPQHF

v_gene: TRBV27
d_gene: TRBD2
abundance: -
j_gene: TRBJ2-1
CDR3nt: TGTGCCAGCAGTTTAATGCCACTAGCGGGGTTGGGTGAGCAGTTCTTC
CDR3aa: CASSLMPLAGLGEQFF

v_gene: TRBV18
d_gene: -
abundance: -
j_gene: TRBJ1-1
CDR3nt: TGTGCCAGCTCACCAGGGGAAGCTAGGGCTGAAGCTTTCTTT
CDR3aa: CASSPGEARAEAFF

v_gene: TRBV4-2
d_gene: TRBD2
abundance: -
j_gene: TRBJ2-3
CDR3nt: TGTGCCAGCAGCCCGCTGCTAGCGGGAGGAGGGGATACGCAGTATTTT
CDR3aa: CASSPLLAGGGDTQYF

v_gene: TRBV27
d_gene: -
abundance: -
j_gene: TRBJ2-7
CDR3nt: TGTGCCAGCAGGCCCCGGGACAAAGCCTACGAGCAGTACTTC
CDR3aa: CASRPRDKAYEQYF